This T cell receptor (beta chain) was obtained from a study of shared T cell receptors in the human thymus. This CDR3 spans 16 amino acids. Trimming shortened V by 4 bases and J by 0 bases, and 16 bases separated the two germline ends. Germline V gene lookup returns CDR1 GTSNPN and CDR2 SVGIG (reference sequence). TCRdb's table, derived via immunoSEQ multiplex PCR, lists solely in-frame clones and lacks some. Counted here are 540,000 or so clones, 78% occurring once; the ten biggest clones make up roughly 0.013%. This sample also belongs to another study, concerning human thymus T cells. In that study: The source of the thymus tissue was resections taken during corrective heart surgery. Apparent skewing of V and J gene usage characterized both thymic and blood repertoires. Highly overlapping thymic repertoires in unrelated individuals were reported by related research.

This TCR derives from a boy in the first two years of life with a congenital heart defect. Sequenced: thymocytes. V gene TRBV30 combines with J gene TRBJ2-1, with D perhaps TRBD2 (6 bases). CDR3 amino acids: CAWIPVGGGSYNEQFF. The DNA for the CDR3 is TGTGCCTGGATCCCCGTTGGGGGAGGCTCCTACAATGAGCAGTTCTTC.